This is a list of T cell receptor beta chains from one sample in a study of blood T cell repertoires in COVID-19. The protocol was immunoSEQ multiplex PCR, while the TCRdb copy is restricted to in-frame clones and leaves out a portion. Of under 400,000 clones in the sample, 88% are singletons; the top ten hold 1.6%. The source material was peripheral blood. Receptor source: a woman in her 30s with COVID-19, enrolled during active disease. Both conserved end residues are part of each CDR3. Each record gives: J gene, D gene, CDR3 length, V gene, clone size, CDR3 DNA, CDR3 protein. A D gene is named only where the DNA matches it firmly. The size field is filled for only some rows; it gives once, few, many or a size class.

>TRBJ1-6|NA|13|TRBV5-1|NA
TGCGCCAGCAGCTTGGAACTCAATTCACCCCTCCACTTT
CASSLELNSPLHF
>TRBJ2-3|TRBD2|19|TRBV7-2|NA
TGTGCCAGCAGCTTATTTCGGACCAGCAGCGGGGGTGGCACAGATACGCAGTATTTT
CASSLFRTSSGGGTDTQYF
>TRBJ2-1|TRBD2|14|TRBV5-1|NA
TGCGCCAGCACCCCCGGGGGGGCCAACAATGAGCAGTTCTTC
CASTPGGANNEQFF
>TRBJ1-1|NA|13|TRBV6-5|NA
TGTGCCAGCTCTCTGACAGGGAACACTGAAGCTTTCTTT
CASSLTGNTEAFF
>TRBJ2-7|NA|14|TRBV5-8|NA
TGTGCCAGCAGCTGGCAAGACTACTCCTACGAGCAGTACTTC
CASSWQDYSYEQYF
>TRBJ2-5|NA|14|TRBV4-2|NA
TGTGCCAGCAGCCAAGGACAGTCGGATGAGACCCAGTACTTC
CASSQGQSDETQYF
>TRBJ2-3|TRBD2|14|TRBV27|NA
TGTGCCAGCAACCCGGGACTAGCGGCAGATACGCAGTATTTT
CASNPGLAADTQYF
>TRBJ1-6|TRBD1|15|TRBV2|NA
TGTGCCAGCAGTGCCGACAGGGAGACCTCTTCACCCCTCCACTTT
CASSADRETSSPLHF
>TRBJ1-2|NA|14|TRBV5-6|NA
TGTGCCAGCAGTCGCGCGGAGGGGATCTATGGCTACACCTTC
CASSRAEGIYGYTF
>TRBJ1-3|NA|14|TRBV19|NA
TGTGCCAGTAGTATTTCGAGACTTGGAAACACCATATATTTT
CASSISRLGNTIYF
>TRBJ1-1|TRBD1|14|TRBV6-5|NA
TGTGCCAGCAGAGAGACAGGGGAGAACACTGAAGCTTTCTTT
CASRETGENTEAFF
>TRBJ1-2|NA|13|TRBV29-1|NA
TGCAGCGTTGATCGGGCCTACAGGGAGCGCTACACCTTC
CSVDRAYRERYTF
>TRBJ1-6|NA|15|TRBV3-1/TRBV3-2|NA
TGTGCCAGCAGCCAAGGTTCGGCGGAATATTCACCCCTCCACTTT
CASSQGSAEYSPLHF
>TRBJ2-6|NA|14|TRBV19|NA
TGTGCCAGTAGTTCCCAGGCTGGGGCCAACGTCCTGACTTTC
CASSSQAGANVLTF
>TRBJ2-1|TRBD2|15|TRBV18|NA
TGTGCCAGCTCCCCAACTAGCGGAAGATACAATGAGCAGTTCTTC
CASSPTSGRYNEQFF
>TRBJ1-2|NA|12|TRBV28|NA
TGTGCCAGCAGTTTTGCCGGCTATGGCTACACCTTC
CASSFAGYGYTF
>TRBJ1-1|TRBD1|16|TRBV5-4|NA
TGTGCCAGCAGCAAGGGACAGGGAAGGGCGAACACTGAAGCTTTCTTT
CASSKGQGRANTEAFF
>TRBJ2-1|TRBD2|15|TRBV4-2|NA
TGTGCCAGCAGCCAAGATGGGGCGGCGGGGGATGAGCAGTTCTTC
CASSQDGAAGDEQFF
>TRBJ1-5|NA|13|TRBV2|few
TGTGCCAGCAGTGAATATAGCAATCAGCCCCAGCATTTT
CASSEYSNQPQHF